The 24 T cell receptor beta chains presented below share a single source sample, sequenced in a study of T cells in Graves' hyperthyroidism and ophthalmopathy. The source material, RNA transcripts, was used to amplify TCR beta CDR3 regions. TCR CDR3 underwent first-round RT-PCR with the HTBI primer set. TCRdb redid the calling of the multiplex PCR reads with MiXCR, one entry per CDR3 protein. The sample consists of 370,000 or so distinct CDR3 sequences, approximately 13% of them appearing once. What was sequenced was blood. The receptors shown here come from a man aged 25-45 years with Graves' hyperthyroidism that later progressed to Graves' ophthalmopathy.

This chain links TRBV10-3 with TRBJ1-6, with TRBD1 identical over 11 bases. The CDR3 sequence is 16 residues long. V trimming: 6 bases; J trimming: 5 bases; junction bases outside the gene matches: 6. Germline V gene data show CDR1 as ENHRY and CDR2 as SYGVKD. The CDR3 reads CAIRSGQGVDNSPLHF. CDR3 coding DNA: TGTGCCATCAGATCGGGACAGGGGGTGGATAATTCACCCCTCCACTTT.

This clonotype was observed a few times. The V call is TRBV7-3, the J call TRBJ2-6; D is possibly TRBD2 (5 bases). Looked up from germline, CDR1 is SGHTA and CDR2 is FQGTGA. The length of the CDR3 is 15 residues. The V gene lost 5 bases and the J gene lost 0 bases, with 8 bases spanning the gap. The CDR3 DNA reads TGTGCCAGCAGCCTAGCAATCTCTGGGGCCAACGTCCTGACTTTC. This codes for CASSLAISGANVLTF.

In this sample, this clonotype turned up many times. The V gene is TRBV6-1, the J gene TRBJ2-7; D is undetermined. CDR1 MNHNS and CDR2 SASEGT come from the germline V gene. The CDR3 contains 14 residues. V gave up 2 bases and J gave up 6 bases, with 14 bases separating them. This CDR3 is CASSELGTASEQYF. CDR3 bases: TGTGCCAGCAGTGAACTGGGAACGGCCTCCGAGCAGTACTTC.

The chain combines TRBV20-1 with TRBJ2-3; the D is unclear. V shed 3 bases and J shed 5 bases, with 15 bases lying between them. The CDR3 is 14 amino acids. Germline V CDR1 and CDR2: DFQATT, SNEGSKA (reference sequence). The DNA of the CDR3 is TGCAGTGCTAGCTTAGTCCGGGCTGGAGATACGCAGTATTTT. This codes for CSASLVRAGDTQYF.

Many counts were recorded for this clonotype. The genes are TRBV25-1 and TRBJ2-7, with 7 bases that match TRBD1. The V and J ends lost 7 bases and 3 bases, in that order; junction bases with no gene match: 12. The V gene's germline CDR1 is MGHDK and CDR2 SYGVNS. This CDR3 is 15 amino acids long. The CDR3 protein is CASTGDSSLDYEQYF. The DNA of the CDR3 is TGTGCCAGCACTGGGGACAGCTCTCTGGACTACGAGCAGTACTTC.

In this sample, this clonotype turned up many times. This chain uses TRBV7-9 with TRBJ1-3; D gene unclear. In germline, CDR1 is SEHNR, CDR2 FQNEAQ (reference sequence). V shed 5 bases and J shed 4 bases, with 6 bases lying between them. This CDR3 spans 12 amino acids. The CDR3 DNA reads TGTGCCAGCAGCCCCCTAGGAAACACCATATATTTT. Translation: CASSPLGNTIYF.

This clonotype was detected only a few times. The chain joins TRBV19 to TRBJ1-2, with D uncertain. Trimming left V 3 bases short and J 0 bases short, with 8 bases between. There are 14 residues in the CDR3. Germline V lookup: CDR1 LNHDA, CDR2 SQIVND (reference sequence). CDR3 sequence (DNA): TGTGCCAGTAGTATGCGGAGAGCTAACTATGGCTACACCTTC. It encodes CASSMRRANYGYTF.

This clonotype was observed many times. The V call is TRBV20-1, the J call TRBJ2-1; 8 bases are shared with TRBD2. J was trimmed by 5 bases and V by 5 bases; bases with no gene match: 8. The CDR3 runs to 14 residues. From germline, CDR1 is DFQATT and CDR2 SNEGSKA (reference sequence). Here the CDR3 DNA reads TGCAGTGCTTCCACGGGAGGGACACACAATGAGCAGTTCTTC. Its translation is CSASTGGTHNEQFF.

This clonotype was observed many times. V usage is TRBV12-3 or TRBV12-4 and J usage is TRBJ2-3; 7 bases agree with TRBD2. This CDR3 has 16 amino acids. Trimming cost V 3 bases and J 6 bases; bases outside gene matches: 12. The CDR3 DNA reads TGTGCCAGCAGTTTTTTCGCGGGGGATTTTACGGATACGCAGTATTTT. Translated: CASSFFAGDFTDTQYF.

This clonotype was counted many times. This chain connects TRBV2 to TRBJ2-7, with 7 bases that match TRBD2. Germline values: CDR1 SNHLY, CDR2 FYNNEI. Trimming removed 10 bases from V and 6 bases from J; junction bases left unmatched: 12. This CDR3 comprises 13 residues. CDR3 in amino acids: CATRGAGRGEQYF. The DNA for the CDR3 is TGTGCCACCAGAGGGGCAGGGAGGGGCGAGCAGTACTTC.

This clonotype was recorded at least ten times. V and J are TRBV5-6 and TRBJ1-5, with a weak D call TRBD1 (6 bases). The CDR3 is made up of 15 amino acids. Germline V lookup: CDR1 SGHDT, CDR2 YYEEEE. V lost 3 bases, J lost 7 bases, and 17 bases lay in between. DNA for the CDR3: TGTGCCAGCAGCTGGAGGGGGGGACGCGGGCAGCCCCAGCATTTT. It codes for CASSWRGGRGQPQHF.

The rearrangement links TRBV24-1 to TRBJ2-1; TRBD1 or TRBD2 may be the D gene (5 bases each). The V gene lost 1 base and the J gene lost 5 bases, with 11 bases spanning the gap. The CDR3 is 15 residues long. CDR1 KGHDR and CDR2 SFDVKD come from the germline V gene. This CDR3 is CATSDLRDGHNEQFF. CDR3 nucleotides: TGTGCCACCAGTGATTTACGGGACGGCCACAATGAGCAGTTCTTC.

The CDR3 here is CASSYGTGIGQPQHF. The CDR3 DNA is TGTGCCAGCAGTTACGGGACAGGGATCGGTCAGCCCCAGCATTTT. V usage is TRBV27 and J usage is TRBJ1-5, with 9 positions matching TRBD1. Germline V gene data show CDR1 as MNHEY and CDR2 as SMNVEV (reference sequence). V gave up 4 bases and J gave up 6 bases; unmatched junction bases: 7. This CDR3 is 15 amino acids long.

With regard to this clonotype: A much larger clone differs by one base, so this may be a read error. This chain connects TRBV2 to TRBJ1-1; no clear D. Per germline, CDR1 SNHLY and CDR2 FYNNEI. V lost 10 bases, J lost 3 bases, and 15 bases lay in between. The CDR3 sequence is 13 residues long. The DNA for the CDR3 is TGTGCCACCCAGACAAGGGCGGACACTGAAGCTTTCTTT. This translates into CATQTRADTEAFF.

This clonotype has ten or more counts. J is TRBJ2-3 and V is TRBV3-1; 8 nucleotides match TRBD1. The CDR3 has 16 residues. J lost 4 bases, V lost 4 bases, and 10 bases had no gene match. Germline values: CDR1 LGHDT, CDR2 YNNKEL (reference sequence). In nucleotides, the CDR3 is TGTGCCAGCAGCCCTATTGACAGGGGAGCGGCAGATACGCAGTATTTT. It codes for CASSPIDRGAADTQYF.

Ten or more counts support this clonotype. The rearrangement links TRBV11-2 to TRBJ1-1, with a possible D match to TRBD1 (6 bases). The CDR3 is 17 residues long. Trimming shortened V by 5 bases and J by 2 bases, and 21 bases separated the two germline ends. The V gene's germline CDR1 is SGHAT and CDR2 FQNNGV. CDR3 sequence (DNA): TGTGCCAGCAGCCACTTATGGGTCAACAGGGACAACACTGAAGCTTTCTTT. Its translation: CASSHLWVNRDNTEAFF.

A single count supports this clonotype. This may come from a read error, since a much larger clone is one base off. The CDR3 does not close with the conserved phenylalanine or tryptophan, likely indicating a read error. The J gene is TRBJ2-7, the V gene TRBV20-1, with a weak D call TRBD1 (6 bases). Trimming pared 2 bases from V and 0 bases from J, leaving 11 bases between. The CDR3 spans 14 residues. Germline lookup yields CDR1 DFQATT and CDR2 SNEGSKA (reference sequence). For the CDR3, the DNA is TGCAGTGCTAGAAGAAGGGGGAGCTCCTACGAGCAGTACTGC. Its translation is CSARRRGSSYEQYC.

There are a few counts of this clonotype. This chain uses TRBV5-1 with TRBJ1-1, with TRBD1 as a possible D gene (6 bases). This CDR3 has 16 residues. Germline assignment: CDR1 SGHRS and CDR2 YFSETQ. Trimming stripped 3 bases from V and 5 bases from J, with 20 bases between. The CDR3 nucleotides read TGCGCCAGCAGCTCGTGGGAGGAGGGGGATGGGACTGAAGCTTTCTTT. This translates into CASSSWEEGDGTEAFF.

This clonotype has at least ten counts. The rearrangement uses TRBV7-3 and TRBJ2-3, with D perhaps matching TRBD2 (6 bases). Germline CDR1 is SGHTA and CDR2 is FQGTGA. V was shortened by 0 bases and J by 4 bases, with 11 bases between the two germline ends. The CDR3 has 15 amino acids. CDR3 nucleotides: TGTGCCAGCAGCTTAACCGCCTCGGGGGCAGATACGCAGTATTTT. Translating gives CASSLTASGADTQYF. Using reference TRBV7-3 and TRBJ2-3 for the parts outside the CDR3, the full variable domain is GAGVSQTPSNKVTEKGKYVELRCDPISGHTALYWYRQSLGQGPEFLIYFQGTGAADDSGLPNDRFFAVRPEGSVSTLKIQRTERGDSAVYLCASSLTASGADTQYFGPGTRLTVL.

The gene calls are TRBV12-3 or TRBV12-4 and TRBJ2-5, with 7 bases fitting TRBD1. The V segment lost 7 bases and the J segment 0 bases; nucleotides outside the gene matches: 5. The CDR3 totals 14 residues. The CDR3 region is CASTLTGDQETQYF. DNA of the CDR3: TGTGCCAGCACCCTTACAGGGGACCAAGAGACCCAGTACTTC.

This clonotype was observed a few times. The rearrangement links TRBV12-3 or TRBV12-4 to TRBJ1-5, with D hard to call. V lost 5 bases and J 4 bases, leaving 15 bases between the germline ends. The CDR3 is made up of 15 amino acids. The CDR3 is CASSPSTRGNQPQHF. CDR3 nucleotides: TGTGCCAGCAGTCCCAGCACCCGAGGGAATCAGCCCCAGCATTTT.

The V call is TRBV7-9, the J call TRBJ1-6, with D perhaps TRBD1 (6 bases). The CDR3 consists of 16 residues. The ends were cut back, 5 bases at V and 6 bases at J, with 17 bases in the middle. CDR1 and CDR2 (germline): SEHNR, FQNEAQ (reference sequence). The CDR3: CASSRIYRGSNSPLHF. The CDR3 DNA follows: TGTGCCAGCAGCCGGATTTATAGGGGGAGTAATTCACCCCTCCACTTT. Filled out from reference TRBV7-9 and TRBJ1-6, the complete variable domain reads DTGVSQNPRHKITKRGQNVTFRCDPISEHNRLYWYRQTLGQGPEFLTYFQNEAQLEKSRLLSDRFSAERPKGSFSTLEIQRTEQGDSAMYLCASSRIYRGSNSPLHFGNGTRLTVT.

Ten or more counts support this clonotype. V gene TRBV10-3 combines with J gene TRBJ1-5, with 7 bases matching TRBD1. The CDR3 contains 15 residues. CDR1 ENHRY and CDR2 SYGVKD come from the germline V gene. V shed 0 bases, J shed 4 bases, and the junction held 3 bases outside the gene matches. The CDR3 is CAISESTTGNQPQHF. The CDR3 region has the DNA TGTGCCATCAGTGAGTCGACGACAGGGAATCAGCCCCAGCATTTT.

This clonotype came up many times. The chain joins TRBV5-5 to TRBJ2-3, with a possible D match to TRBD1 (6 bases). CDR3 size: 16 residues. The germline gives CDR1 SGHKS, CDR2 YYEKEE (reference sequence). The V and J ends lost 3 bases and 1 base respectively, with 15 bases between them. This CDR3 is CASSSVTTGRTDTQYF. The CDR3 nucleotides are TGTGCCAGCAGCTCTGTGACGACAGGTCGCACAGATACGCAGTATTTT.